This TCR beta chain originates from a study of OX40 agonist ivuxolimab in advanced cancers. This clone was counted only a few times. CDR3 length: 13 amino acids. Germline V CDR1 and CDR2: SGDLS, YYNGEE. Trimming took 4 bases from V and 7 from J; bases not matched to a gene: 5. The protocol was immunoSEQ multiplex PCR, while the TCRdb copy is restricted to in-frame clones and leaves out a portion. The sample has 15,000 to 20,000 clones, approximately 86% seen once. V usage is TRBV9 and J usage is TRBJ1-2, with 9 bases identical to TRBD1. The TCR comes from an adult with an advanced solid tumor such as melanoma, head and neck, liver or kidney cancer. The specimen comprised CD4+ or CD8+ T cells sorted from blood, sampled in a trial of the OX40 agonist ivuxolimab. In DNA, the CDR3 is TGTGCCAGCAGCCCGACAGGGGGTGGTGGCTACACCTTC. As protein: CASSPTGGGGYTF.